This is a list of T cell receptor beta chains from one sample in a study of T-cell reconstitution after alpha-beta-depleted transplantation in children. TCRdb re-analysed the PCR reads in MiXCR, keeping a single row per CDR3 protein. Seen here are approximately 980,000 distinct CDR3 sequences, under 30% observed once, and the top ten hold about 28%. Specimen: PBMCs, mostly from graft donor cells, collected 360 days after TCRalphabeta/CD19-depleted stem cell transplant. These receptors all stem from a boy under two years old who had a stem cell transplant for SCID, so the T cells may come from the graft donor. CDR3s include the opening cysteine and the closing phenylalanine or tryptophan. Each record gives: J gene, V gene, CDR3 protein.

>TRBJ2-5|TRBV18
CASSPLAGVGTQYF
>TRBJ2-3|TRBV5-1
CASRGTPLGADTQYF
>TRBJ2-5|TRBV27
CASSRGQGGQYF
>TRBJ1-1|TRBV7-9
CASSPPDIMNTEAFF
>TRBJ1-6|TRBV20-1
CSAGDRNSPLHF
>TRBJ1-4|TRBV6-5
CASSQNNEKLFF
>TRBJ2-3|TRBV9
CASSVEGGGLWTDTQYF
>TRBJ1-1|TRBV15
CATSRVWGPNTEAFF
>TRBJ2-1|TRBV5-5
CASRTTPGQGSYNEQFF
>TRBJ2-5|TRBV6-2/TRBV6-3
CASSTSRAGRVETQYF
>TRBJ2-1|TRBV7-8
CASSLVLDDEQFF
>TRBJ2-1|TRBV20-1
CSVIADEGNEQFF
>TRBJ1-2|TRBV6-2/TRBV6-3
CASSAPGQGARGYTF
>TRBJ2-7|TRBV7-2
CASSLVPSGISYEQYF
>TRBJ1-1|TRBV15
CATSRQGSEVAFF
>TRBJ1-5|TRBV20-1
CSATGQGGGSNQPQHF
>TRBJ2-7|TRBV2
CASSPGQQYF
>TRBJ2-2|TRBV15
CATRTDRGRSGELFF
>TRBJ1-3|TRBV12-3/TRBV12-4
CASSGRDSYF
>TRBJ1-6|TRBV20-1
CSAVQGRSPLHF
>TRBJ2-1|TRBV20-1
CSPDRGNEQFF
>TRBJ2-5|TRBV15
CATSIQERVKTQYF
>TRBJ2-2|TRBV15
CATSRDLASRDTGELFF
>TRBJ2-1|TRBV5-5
CASSLASSGEGYEQFF
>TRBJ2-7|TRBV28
CASSFGPLEDEQYF
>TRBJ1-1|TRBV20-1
CSARSAGERMNTEAFF
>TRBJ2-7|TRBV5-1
CASSLTKGVYEQYF
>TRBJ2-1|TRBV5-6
CASSTGQAQFF
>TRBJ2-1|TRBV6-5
CASSYSQDRAADEQFF
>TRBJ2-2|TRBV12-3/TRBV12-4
CASRDTSGGELFF
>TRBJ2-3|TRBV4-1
CASSQWGLAGYTDTQYF